The TCR beta chain described here comes from a study of HIV-infected patients and healthy controls. This clonotype was observed many times. V gave up 1 base and J gave up 6 bases, with 3 bases separating them. Germline lookup yields CDR1 SQVTM and CDR2 ANQGSEA. The CDR3 totals 11 residues. One entry per CDR3 protein results from TCRdb running MiXCR on the 5' RACE reads. The sample has around 20,000 distinct CDR3 sequences, 15% to 20% seen once. The specimen was CD8+ T cells from blood. The chain uses TRBV29-1 and TRBJ2-2; D gene uncertain. The origin of this receptor is a human donor in good health. The CDR3 region has the DNA TGCAGCGTTGAAGGGCCCGGGGAGCTGTTTTTT. Amino acid sequence: CSVEGPGELFF.